Below are 7 T cell receptor beta chains sequenced from a single sample in a study of OX40 agonist ivuxolimab in advanced cancers. Produced via immunoSEQ multiplex PCR; TCRdb's table is partial and in-frame only. The data show about 75,000 clones, with 86% seen just once and roughly 8.2% held by the top ten. The input for sequencing was CD4+ or CD8+ T cells sorted from blood, taken in a trial of the OX40 agonist ivuxolimab. Receptors were obtained from an adult with an advanced solid tumor such as melanoma, head and neck, liver or kidney cancer.

The chain uses TRBV5-1 and TRBJ1-5; D gene ambiguous. The CDR3 runs to 17 residues. Deletions cut 1 base from V and 7 bases from J, with 21 bases between. The germline gives CDR1 SGHRS, CDR2 YFSETQ. The CDR3 here is CASSLKQVGGGKQPQHF. In nucleotides, the CDR3 is TGCGCCAGCAGCTTGAAGCAGGTTGGAGGAGGAAAGCAGCCCCAGCATTTT.

Only a few counts were recorded for this clone. The rearrangement uses TRBV6-5 and TRBJ1-3; D is unresolved. Trimming removed 0 bases from V and 4 bases from J, with 4 bases in between. Looked up from germline, CDR1 is MNHEY and CDR2 is SVGAGI. The CDR3 sequence is 13 residues long. The CDR3 loop reads CASSYSKGNTIYF. In nucleotides, the CDR3 is TGTGCCAGCAGTTACTCGAAAGGAAACACCATATATTTT.

The chain links TRBV7-9 to TRBJ1-4; D gene uncertain. Trimming took off 7 bases at V and 4 bases at J, with 10 bases between the two ends. Looked up from germline, CDR1 is SEHNR and CDR2 is FQNEAQ (reference sequence). The CDR3 is made up of 13 amino acids. The CDR3 DNA is TGTGCCAGCACTAAGGATGATAATGAAAAACTGTTTTTT. This gives the protein CASTKDDNEKLFF.

The V call is TRBV7-9, the J call TRBJ1-5, with 7 nucleotides matching TRBD1. V gave up 6 bases and J gave up 7 bases; unmatched junction bases: 3. In germline, CDR1 is SEHNR, CDR2 FQNEAQ (reference sequence). The CDR3 spans 12 residues. CDR3 amino acids: CASSRDSQPQHF. The CDR3 nucleotides are TGTGCCAGCAGTCGGGACAGCCAGCCCCAGCATTTT.

This CDR3 reads CASSKRGKTYEQYF. Written as DNA, the CDR3 is TGTGCCAGCAGTAAACGGGGGAAGACCTACGAGCAGTACTTC. The chain links TRBV6-5 to TRBJ2-7; a weak D match, TRBD2 (6 bases). This CDR3 comprises 14 residues. Trimming left V 5 bases short and J 2 bases short, with 13 bases between. Germline CDR1 and CDR2: MNHEY and SVGAGI.

This chain's CDR3 is CATSNHPLAYGYTF. The DNA for the CDR3 is TGTGCCACCAGCAACCATCCCTTGGCCTATGGCTACACCTTC. The J gene is TRBJ1-2, the V gene TRBV15; D ambiguous. The CDR3 consists of 14 residues. V was trimmed by 4 bases and J by 4 bases, leaving 13 bases between them. CDR1 and CDR2 (germline): LNHNV, YYDKDF (reference sequence).

This clone was found once. V usage is TRBV2 and J usage is TRBJ1-2, with TRBD1 as a possible D gene (6 bases). V was clipped by 3 bases and J by 6 bases, with 26 bases between them. Germline lookup yields CDR1 SNHLY and CDR2 FYNNEI. CDR3 length: 18 amino acids. CDR3 sequence: CASSEVSVVGAREDGYTF. CDR3 nucleotide sequence: TGTGCCAGCAGTGAGGTCAGCGTTGTGGGGGCGCGGGAGGATGGCTACACCTTC.